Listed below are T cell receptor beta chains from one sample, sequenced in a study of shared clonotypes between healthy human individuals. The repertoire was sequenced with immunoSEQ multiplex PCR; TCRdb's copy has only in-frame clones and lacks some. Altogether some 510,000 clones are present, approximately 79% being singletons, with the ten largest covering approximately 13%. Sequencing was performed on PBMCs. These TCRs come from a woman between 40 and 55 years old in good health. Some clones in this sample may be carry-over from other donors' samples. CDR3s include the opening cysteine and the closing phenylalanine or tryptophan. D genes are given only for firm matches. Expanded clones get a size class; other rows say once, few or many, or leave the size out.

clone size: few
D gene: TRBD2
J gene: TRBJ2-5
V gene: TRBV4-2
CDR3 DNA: TGTGCCAGCAGCCAAGAGGCAGCGGGGGGAGAGACCCAGTACTTC
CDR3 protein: CASSQEAAGGETQYF

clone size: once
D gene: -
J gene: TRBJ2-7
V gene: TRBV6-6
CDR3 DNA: TGTGCCATCAGTGGGGGACTGGGGAGAGATTACGAGCAGTACTTC
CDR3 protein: CAISGGLGRDYEQYF

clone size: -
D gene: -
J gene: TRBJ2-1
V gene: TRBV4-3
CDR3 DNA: TGCGCCAGCAGCCAGACACCGGGACCCCATACGGGTGAGCAGTTCTTC
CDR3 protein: CASSQTPGPHTGEQFF

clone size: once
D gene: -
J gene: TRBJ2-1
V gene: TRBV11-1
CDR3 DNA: TGTGCCAGCAGCTTAGAGCGTCACAATGAGCAGTTCTTC
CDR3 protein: CASSLERHNEQFF

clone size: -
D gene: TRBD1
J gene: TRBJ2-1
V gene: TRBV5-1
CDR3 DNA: TGCGCCAGCAGCTCAATGGACAGGGGGTTAACAGGCTCCTACAATGAGCAGTTCTTC
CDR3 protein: CASSSMDRGLTGSYNEQFF

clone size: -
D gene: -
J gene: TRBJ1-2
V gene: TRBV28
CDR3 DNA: TGTGCCAGCAGCACGGGACGCGGAGGCTACACCTTC
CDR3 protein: CASSTGRGGYTF

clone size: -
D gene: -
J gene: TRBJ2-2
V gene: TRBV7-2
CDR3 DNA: TGTGCCAGCAGCTTAGCACCCGGGACACCCGGGGAGCTGTTTTTT
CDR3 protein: CASSLAPGTPGELFF

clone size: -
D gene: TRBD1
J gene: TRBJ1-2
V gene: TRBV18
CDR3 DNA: TGTGCCAGCTCACTACCCGGGACAGGGGCTGACTATGGCTACACCTTC
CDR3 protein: CASSLPGTGADYGYTF

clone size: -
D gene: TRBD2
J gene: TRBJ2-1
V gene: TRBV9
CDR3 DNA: TGTGCCAGCAGCCCGGCGGGAGGCCCCCACAATGAGCAGTTCTTC
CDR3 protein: CASSPAGGPHNEQFF

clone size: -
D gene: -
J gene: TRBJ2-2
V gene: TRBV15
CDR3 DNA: TGTGCCACCAGCAGAGACAAGCGGGTAGGGGAGCTGTTTTTT
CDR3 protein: CATSRDKRVGELFF

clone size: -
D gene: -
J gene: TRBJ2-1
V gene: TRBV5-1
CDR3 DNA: TGCGCCAGCAGTGGTCAGGGGCCTGATGGTGAGCAGTTCTTC
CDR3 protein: CASSGQGPDGEQFF

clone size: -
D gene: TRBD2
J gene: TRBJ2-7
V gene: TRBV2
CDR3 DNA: TGTGCCAGCAAGGATATAGTAGCGGGCCCCTACGAGCAGTACTTC
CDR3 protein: CASKDIVAGPYEQYF

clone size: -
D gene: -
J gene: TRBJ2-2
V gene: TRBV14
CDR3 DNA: TGTGCCAGCAGCCAAGACCGGAGAGTCGGGGAGCTGTTTTTT
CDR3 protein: CASSQDRRVGELFF

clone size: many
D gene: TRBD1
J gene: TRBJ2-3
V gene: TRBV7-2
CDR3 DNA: TGTGCCAGCAGCTACGGGACAGCGAGCACAGATACGCAGTATTTT
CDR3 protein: CASSYGTASTDTQYF

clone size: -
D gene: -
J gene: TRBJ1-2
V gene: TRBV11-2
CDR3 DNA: TGTGCCAGCAGCCCCGTACAGAACTATGGCTACACCTTC
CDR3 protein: CASSPVQNYGYTF

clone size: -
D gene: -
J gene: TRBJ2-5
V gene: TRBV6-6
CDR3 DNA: TGTGCCAGCAGTACTAGGGACTTAGGGGAGACCCAGTACTTC
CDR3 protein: CASSTRDLGETQYF

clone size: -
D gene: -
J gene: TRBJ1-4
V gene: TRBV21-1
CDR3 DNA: TGTGCCAGCAGCAAAAAGGGGCGACGAGGAAAACTGTTTTTT
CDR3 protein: CASSKKGRRGKLFF

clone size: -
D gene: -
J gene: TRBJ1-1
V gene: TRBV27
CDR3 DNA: TGTGCCAGCAGTTTACGACGGACAGCTGAAGCTTTCTTT
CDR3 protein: CASSLRRTAEAFF

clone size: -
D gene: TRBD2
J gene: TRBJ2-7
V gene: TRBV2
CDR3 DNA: TGTGCCAGCAGTGTGTTGGGGGGGAAGTGGTACGAGCAGTACTTC
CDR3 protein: CASSVLGGKWYEQYF

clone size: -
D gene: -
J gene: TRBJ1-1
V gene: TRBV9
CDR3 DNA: TGTGCCAGCAGCACACACCAGTCGATCGATTTCGCTGAAGCTTTCTTT
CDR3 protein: CASSTHQSIDFAEAFF

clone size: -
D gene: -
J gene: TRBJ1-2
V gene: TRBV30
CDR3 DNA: TGTGCCTGGAGTGTAGGGGCACGCTATGGCTACACCTTC
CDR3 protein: CAWSVGARYGYTF

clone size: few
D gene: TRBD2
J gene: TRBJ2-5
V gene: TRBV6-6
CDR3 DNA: TGTGCCAGCAAGCTCCCGCTAGCGGGAGAGACCCAGTACTTC
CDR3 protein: CASKLPLAGETQYF

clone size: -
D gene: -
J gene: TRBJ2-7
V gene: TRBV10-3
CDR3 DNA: TGTGCCATCACGGCGGCCCGCGGGGACGAGCAGTACTTC
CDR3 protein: CAITAARGDEQYF